This T cell receptor (beta chain) stems from a study of cytomegalovirus exposure and HLA in healthy donors. This CDR3 has 17 amino acids. Germline assignment: CDR1 LGHNA and CDR2 YNFKEQ. V lost 0 bases and J lost 0; bases outside the gene matches: 8. PCR was performed using 60 Vbeta and 13 Jbeta primers. Authors' methods: A later analysis tallied about 80 million unique TCR beta chains, some 10 million of them shared. TCRdb's copy holds only in-frame clones and misses some; the assay was immunoSEQ multiplex PCR. D and trimming come from the DNA, and the V and J calls and clone size come from that table. This table holds about 180,000 clones, roughly 80% found once.

The chain is built from TRBV4-2 and TRBJ2-7; 7 bases fit TRBD2. The sequence derives from a boy between 2 and 10 years old in good health and CMV-seronegative. Sequenced input: PBMCs. This chain's CDR3 is CASSQDSRERSSYEQYF. CDR3 coding DNA: TGTGCCAGCAGCCAAGATTCGCGGGAGCGTAGCTCCTACGAGCAGTACTTC.